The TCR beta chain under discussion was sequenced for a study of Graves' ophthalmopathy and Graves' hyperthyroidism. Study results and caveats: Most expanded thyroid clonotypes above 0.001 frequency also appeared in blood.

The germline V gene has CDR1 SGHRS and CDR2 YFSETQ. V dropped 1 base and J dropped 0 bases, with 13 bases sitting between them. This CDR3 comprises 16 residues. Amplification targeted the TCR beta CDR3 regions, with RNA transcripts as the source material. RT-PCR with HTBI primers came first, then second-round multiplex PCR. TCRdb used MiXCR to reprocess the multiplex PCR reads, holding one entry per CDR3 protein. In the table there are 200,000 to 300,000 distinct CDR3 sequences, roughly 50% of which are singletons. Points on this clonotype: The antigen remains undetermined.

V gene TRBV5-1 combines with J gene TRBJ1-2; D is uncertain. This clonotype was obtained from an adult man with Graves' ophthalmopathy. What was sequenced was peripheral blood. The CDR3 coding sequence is TGCGCCAGCAGCTTGACCGTGACAACTGCTAACTATGGCTACACCTTC. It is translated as CASSLTVTTANYGYTF.